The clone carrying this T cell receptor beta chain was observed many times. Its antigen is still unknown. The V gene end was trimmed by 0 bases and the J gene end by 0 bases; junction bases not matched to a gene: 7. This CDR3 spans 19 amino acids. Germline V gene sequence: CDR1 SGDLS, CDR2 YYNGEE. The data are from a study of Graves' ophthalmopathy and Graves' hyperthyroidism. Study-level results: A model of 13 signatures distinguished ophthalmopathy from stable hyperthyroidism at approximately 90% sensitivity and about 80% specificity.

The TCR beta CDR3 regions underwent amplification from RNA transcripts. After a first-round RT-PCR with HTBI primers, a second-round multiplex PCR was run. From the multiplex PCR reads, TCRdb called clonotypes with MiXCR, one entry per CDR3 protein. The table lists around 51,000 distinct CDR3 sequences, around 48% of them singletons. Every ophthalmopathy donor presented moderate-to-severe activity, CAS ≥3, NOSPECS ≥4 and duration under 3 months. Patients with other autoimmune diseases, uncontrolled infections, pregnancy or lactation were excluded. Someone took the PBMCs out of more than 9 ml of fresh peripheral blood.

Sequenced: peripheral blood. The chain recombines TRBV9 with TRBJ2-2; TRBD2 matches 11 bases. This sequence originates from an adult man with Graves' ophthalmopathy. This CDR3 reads CASSVVPSGGSANTGELFF. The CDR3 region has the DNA TGTGCCAGCAGCGTAGTACCTAGCGGGGGGTCGGCGAACACCGGGGAGCTGTTTTTT.